These 22 T cell receptor beta chains came from one sample sequenced in a study of blood T cell repertoires in COVID-19. Some clones are missing from TCRdb's copy, which holds only in-frame ones; the method was immunoSEQ multiplex PCR. The sample carries 400,000 or so clones, roughly 90% recorded once. The sequencing sample was made of PBMCs or T cells enriched from blood (not recorded which). The receptors come from a woman aged 40 to 50 with acute COVID-19.

V and J are TRBV9 and TRBJ2-1, with 10 positions matching TRBD1. With V trimmed by 0 bases and J by 6 bases, 12 bases remained unmatched. CDR1 is SGDLS, CDR2 YYNGEE, per germline. This CDR3 has 18 amino acids. The CDR3 nucleotides are TGTGCCAGCAGCGTAGAGCATGGGACAGGGGTTCTTCGCAATGAGCAGTTCTTC. Its translation: CASSVEHGTGVLRNEQFF. Combining the CDR3 with reference TRBV9 and TRBJ2-1 gives the whole variable domain DSGVTQTPKHLITATGQRVTLRCSPRSGDLSVYWYQQSLDQGLQFLIQYYNGEERAKGNILERFSAQQFPDLHSELNLSSLELGDSALYFCASSVEHGTGVLRNEQFFGPGTRLTVL.

The V call is TRBV21-1, the J call TRBJ1-6. TRBV21-1 is described as a pseudogene. The CDR3 has 17 amino acids. The CDR3 is CASSNRVGGKCNSPLHF. CDR3 coding DNA: TGTGCCAGCAGCAATCGTGTCGGGGGGAAGTGTAATTCACCCCTCCACTTT.

As for this clone: This sample includes further DNA sequences coding for the same CDR3. The chain uses TRBV4-1 and TRBJ1-2, with D perhaps TRBD1 (5 bases). The length of the CDR3 is 14 residues. The V and J ends lost 1 base and 4 bases respectively, with 10 bases between them. Germline CDR1 is MGHRA and CDR2 is YSYEKL. CDR3 residues: CASSQVSGIYGYTF. CDR3 DNA: TGCGCCAGCAGCCAAGTTTCAGGGATCTATGGCTACACCTTC.

This clone was observed a handful of times. The chain carries TRBV11-2 and TRBJ1-1, with TRBD1 identical over 11 bases. Germline V gene sequence: CDR1 SGHAT, CDR2 FQNNGV. The CDR3 spans 16 residues. Trimming cost V 8 bases and J 1 base; bases outside gene matches: 9. CDR3 bases: TGTGCCAGCGGAACCCGGGACAGGGGGTGGAACACTGAAGCTTTCTTT. As protein: CASGTRDRGWNTEAFF.

CDR3 bases: TGTGCCAGCAGTTTCCAGGGGAATCAGCCCCAGCATTTT. It codes for CASSFQGNQPQHF. This chain connects TRBV27 to TRBJ1-5; possibly TRBD1 for D (6 bases). Per germline, CDR1 MNHEY and CDR2 SMNVEV (reference sequence). The CDR3 extends over 13 amino acids. V was cut by 3 bases and J by 4 bases, with 7 bases left in between.

This rearrangement joins TRBV6-6 to TRBJ2-7; tentatively, D is TRBD2 (7 bases). V was trimmed by 2 bases and J by 6 bases, leaving 14 bases between them. Germline-derived CDR1 and CDR2 are MNHNY and SVGAGI (reference sequence). This CDR3 is 14 amino acids long. The CDR3 is CASSYGGAVSEQYF. The CDR3 DNA is TGTGCCAGCAGTTACGGGGGGGCAGTCTCCGAGCAGTACTTC.

The genes are TRBV12-3 or TRBV12-4 and TRBJ2-1; TRBD2 agrees at 8 bases. This CDR3 has 13 amino acids. V lost 6 bases and J lost 10; bases outside the gene matches: 8. CDR3 nucleotides: TGTGCCAGCAGATCCGGGGGGGCGCGGGAGCAGTTCTTC. This sequence encodes CASRSGGAREQFF.

The rearrangement links TRBV18 to TRBJ1-1, with unresolved D. Trimming cost V 5 bases and J 0 bases, with 7 bases left between them. Germline CDR1 is KGHSH and CDR2 is LQKENI. The CDR3 runs 13 residues. The CDR3: CASSTDMNTEAFF. The CDR3 nucleotides are TGTGCCAGCTCAACAGACATGAACACTGAAGCTTTCTTT.

The chain has TRBV15 and TRBJ1-2; 9 bases line up with TRBD1. Germline-derived CDR1 and CDR2 are LNHNV and YYDKDF (reference sequence). CDR3 size: 15 residues. Trimming cost V 0 bases and J 2 bases; bases outside gene matches: 1. The CDR3 DNA is TGTGCCACCAGCAGAGATGGACAGGGGAACTATGGCTACACCTTC. Residues: CATSRDGQGNYGYTF. The variable domain in full, with the rest retrieved from reference TRBV15 and TRBJ1-2, is DAMVIQNPRYQVTQFGKPVTLSCSQTLNHNVMYWYQQKSSQAPKLLFHYYDKDFNNEADTPDNFQSRRPNTSFCFLDIRSPGLGDTAMYLCATSRDGQGNYGYTFGSGTRLTVV.

The chain employs TRBV15 and TRBJ2-2; possible D gene TRBD1, 5 bases. Trimming removed 1 base from V and 5 bases from J, with 14 bases in between. CDR1 is LNHNV, CDR2 YYDKDF, per germline (reference sequence). This CDR3 has 16 amino acids. The CDR3 region is CATSRGDSRLTGELFF. DNA of the CDR3: TGTGCCACCAGCAGAGGCGACAGCCGCCTGACCGGGGAGCTGTTTTTT.

This chain uses TRBV19 with TRBJ2-3; TRBD2 matches 13 bases. The CDR3 sequence is 19 residues long. The J segment lost 5 bases and the V segment lost 5 bases, leaving 16 bases of the junction unmatched. Germline-derived CDR1 and CDR2 are LNHDA and SQIVND (reference sequence). In DNA, the CDR3 is TGTGCCAGTAGTGCCAGGGGTCCTACTAGCGGGGGGGCCCGAGATACGCAGTATTTT. Translating it yields CASSARGPTSGGARDTQYF.

The chain uses TRBV7-9 and TRBJ2-6; D gene uncertain. Germline loops: CDR1 SEHNR, CDR2 FQNEAQ (reference sequence). With 7 bases removed from V and 4 bases from J, the gap between germline ends came to 8 bases. The length of the CDR3 is 13 residues. For the CDR3, the DNA is TGTGCCAGCACCACGTCCGGGGCCAACGTCCTGACTTTC. Protein sequence: CASTTSGANVLTF.

This sequence joins TRBV5-5 and TRBJ1-5; D is ambiguous. Germline V CDR1 and CDR2: SGHKS, YYEKEE (reference sequence). Trimming left V 4 bases short and J 0 bases short, with 11 bases between. The CDR3 consists of 15 residues. The chain's CDR3 is CASSPQTNSNQPQHF. In nucleotides, the CDR3 is TGTGCCAGCAGCCCACAGACAAATAGCAATCAGCCCCAGCATTTT.

The V call is TRBV6-1, the J call TRBJ2-7, with D perhaps TRBD2 (5 bases). This CDR3 spans 12 amino acids. The germline V gene has CDR1 MNHNS and CDR2 SASEGT. The germline V and J ends were trimmed by 1 base and 6 bases, with 7 bases remaining between them. The CDR3 DNA reads as TGTGCCAGCAGTGAAGGGAGGAGCGAGCAGTACTTC. Its protein product is CASSEGRSEQYF.

The chain joins TRBV5-5 to TRBJ2-3, with D possibly matching TRBD2 (5 bases). Trimming cost V 0 bases and J 2 bases, with 10 bases left between them. Germline V gene data show CDR1 as SGHKS and CDR2 as YYEKEE (reference sequence). The CDR3 sequence is 15 residues long. The CDR3 region has the DNA TGTGCCAGCAGCTTGGAGGCGGGCCCCACAGATACGCAGTATTTT. Translating gives CASSLEAGPTDTQYF. Based on the CDR3 plus reference TRBV5-5 and TRBJ2-3, the full variable domain is DAGVTQSPTHLIKTRGQQVTLRCSPISGHKSVSWYQQVLGQGPQFIFQYYEKEERGRGNFPDRFSARQFPNYSSELNVNALLLGDSALYLCASSLEAGPTDTQYFGPGTRLTVL.

The chain links TRBV12-3 or TRBV12-4 to TRBJ1-1; D remains ambiguous. V lost 8 bases, J lost 5 bases, and 12 bases lay in between. The CDR3 covers 12 residues. CDR3 in DNA: TGTGCCAGCGGAACCCGGAGGACTGAAGCTTTCTTT. It codes for CASGTRRTEAFF.

V usage is TRBV3-1 (or the pseudogene TRBV3-2) and J usage is TRBJ1-2; tentative D call: TRBD1 (5 bases). With 3 bases removed from V and 2 bases from J, the gap between germline ends came to 16 bases. The CDR3 runs to 16 residues. CDR1 and CDR2 (germline): LGHDT, YNNKEL (reference sequence). The CDR3 reads CASSHLATGLNYGYTF. The DNA of the CDR3 is TGTGCCAGCAGCCACCTGGCCACGGGACTAAACTATGGCTACACCTTC.

V gene TRBV18 combines with J gene TRBJ1-1, with D perhaps TRBD1 (5 bases). V dropped 3 bases and J dropped 5 bases, with 10 bases sitting between them. The germline CDR1 and CDR2 sequences are KGHSH and LQKENI. The CDR3 sequence is 13 residues long. The CDR3 DNA reads as TGTGCCAGCTCACCCAAGGGGAAGACTGAAGCTTTCTTT. Translated: CASSPKGKTEAFF.

The V gene is TRBV4-1, the J gene TRBJ2-7, with 8 nucleotides matching TRBD2. Germline CDR1 MGHRA, CDR2 YSYEKL. CDR3 length equals 17 residues. J lost 6 bases, V lost 1 base, and 14 bases had no gene match. CDR3 DNA sequence: TGCGCCAGCAGCCAAGTTTCTTTCGGGGGGGCCCTGGGCGAGCAGTACTTC. Encoded protein: CASSQVSFGGALGEQYF.

V and J are TRBV21-1 and TRBJ1-3; the D call of TRBD1 is as the table states it, not checked on the DNA. TRBV21-1 is given as a pseudogene. CDR3 length equals 16 residues. The chain's CDR3 is CAITDRALFSGNTIYF. The CDR3 DNA sequence: TGTGCCATTACGGACAGGGCTTTATTCTCTGGAAACACCATATATTTT.

V and J are TRBV5-1 and TRBJ1-2, with 7 bases matching TRBD1. The length of the CDR3 is 13 residues. Germline assignment: CDR1 SGHRS and CDR2 YFSETQ. J lost 4 bases, V lost 0 bases, and 0 bases had no gene match. CDR3 coding DNA: TGCGCCAGCAGCTTGGCAGGGGGCTATGGCTACACCTTC. The encoded protein is CASSLAGGYGYTF.

This rearrangement joins TRBV5-1 to TRBJ1-2, with 8 positions matching TRBD1. The V gene's germline CDR1 is SGHRS and CDR2 YFSETQ. The CDR3 contains 14 residues. Trimming at V came to 7 bases and at J to 6 bases, leaving 11 bases not matched to a gene. The DNA for the CDR3 is TGCGCCAGCCTTCCCTCGACAGGGGTGAATGGCTACACCTTC. This gives the protein CASLPSTGVNGYTF.